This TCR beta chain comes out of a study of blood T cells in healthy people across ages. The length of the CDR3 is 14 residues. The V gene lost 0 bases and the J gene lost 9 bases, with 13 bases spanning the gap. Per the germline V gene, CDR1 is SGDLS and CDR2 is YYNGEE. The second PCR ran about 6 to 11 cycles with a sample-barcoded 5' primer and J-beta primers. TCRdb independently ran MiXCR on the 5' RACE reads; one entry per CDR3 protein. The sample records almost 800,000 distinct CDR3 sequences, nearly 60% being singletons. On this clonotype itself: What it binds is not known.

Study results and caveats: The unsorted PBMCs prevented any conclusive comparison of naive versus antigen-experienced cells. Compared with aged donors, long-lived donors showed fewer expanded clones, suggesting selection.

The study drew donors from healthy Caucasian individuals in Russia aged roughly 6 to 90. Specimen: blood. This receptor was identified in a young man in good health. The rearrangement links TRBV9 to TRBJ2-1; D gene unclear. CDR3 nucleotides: TGTGCCAGCAGCGTAGAACTGGATCTGGGTGAGCAGTTCTTC. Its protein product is CASSVELDLGEQFF.